This T cell receptor (beta chain) came from a study of persistence of HIV-infected CD4 T cells. About the research overall: Median time on suppressive ART was over seven years. Two participants gave one leukapheresis sample; others gave up to about 180 mL blood repeatedly.

V was clipped by 4 bases and J by 0 bases, with 9 bases between them. Germline V gene lookup returns CDR1 SGDLS and CDR2 YYNGEE. The CDR3 has 14 residues. Sequencing used immunoSEQ version 4 in survey mode. Each sample used up to roughly 1 ug genomic DNA diluted to around 9.5 ng/uL. Profiling relied on immunoSEQ multiplex PCR, and the TCRdb table lists in-frame clones only, not all of them. The sample consists of about 33,000 clones, 82% of them appearing once. Overlapping HIV-1 Gag 15-mer peptides at 0.8 to 1 ug per peptide per mL were used. CD40L/CD69 double-negative CD45RO-high memory CD4+ T cells were collected. Study-wide results and limits: TCR oligoclonality correlated with proviral oligoclonality in the same sorted populations.

With respect to this clone: Its specificity is not known.

The V call is TRBV9, the J call TRBJ2-3; D is ambiguous. The source is an adult with HIV. The donor label of this sample is uncertain. The starting material was cultured CD4+ T cells from PBMCs, obtained from a patient who received antiretroviral therapy. CDR3 coding DNA: TGTGCCAGCAGCCCGAGACTTAGCACAGATACGCAGTATTTT. Its protein is CASSPRLSTDTQYF.